This TCR beta chain came from a study of T-cell memory formation after mild COVID-19. Study-level findings and limits: Those CD4+ clones that contracted were mainly in CM and EM (CD8+ ones in EMRA).

This clonotype was seen only a few times. Its target is unknown. The authors produced TCR alpha and TCR beta cDNA libraries with sample barcodes and UMIs by 5'RACE using constant-segment primers. MiXCR, applied by TCRdb to the 5' RACE reads, yields one record per CDR3 protein. The table shows approximately 410,000 distinct CDR3 sequences, with more than 20% occurring only once. The clonotype originates from an adult woman who had mild COVID-19 (a few samples of this study predate the infection). Cell type and time point are not known. The sequenced material came from PBMCs or a T cell subset sorted from them (not recorded which).

The CDR3 DNA reads TGTGCCAGCAGCCGCCGAATGAAGACAGGGACGAACACCGGGGAGCTGTTTTTT. Translation gives CASSRRMKTGTNTGELFF. The genes are TRBV7-3 and TRBJ2-2; TRBD1 matches 7 bases. Germline V gene lookup returns CDR1 SGHTA and CDR2 FQGTGA. J lost 0 bases, V lost 5 bases, and 12 bases had no gene match. This CDR3 comprises 18 residues.